This is a list of T cell receptor beta chains from one sample in a study of cytomegalovirus exposure and HLA in healthy donors. The table came from immunoSEQ multiplex PCR; TCRdb's copy has only in-frame clones and leaves some out. The data show 150,000 or so clones, roughly 80% seen once. The source material was PBMCs. The origin of the receptors is a man younger than 35 in good health and CMV-seropositive. The CDR3 runs from the conserved cysteine through the conserved F or W. Fields, in order: clone size, V gene, J gene, CDR3 length, D gene, CDR3 DNA, CDR3 protein. The D gene is left open where the match is weak. Clone sizes are given selectively: once, few, many, or a class where the clone is expanded.

.	TRBV29-1	TRBJ2-7	12	.	TGCAGCGTTAACAGGACCCCCTACGAGCAGTACTTC	CSVNRTPYEQYF
few	TRBV21-1	TRBJ2-1	14	.	TGTGCCAGCAGCACTGGGAGCTCCTACAATGAGCAGTTCTTC	CASSTGSSYNEQFF
few	TRBV7-8	TRBJ2-5	16	.	TGTGCCAGCAGCTTAGAGCGGTCCAACCGGCAGGAGACCCAGTACTTC	CASSLERSNRQETQYF
few	TRBV4-1	TRBJ2-7	14	.	TGCGCCAGCAGCCCGGGACAACGGCCCTACGAGCAGTACTTC	CASSPGQRPYEQYF
.	TRBV18	TRBJ2-1	15	TRBD1	TGTGCCAGCTCACTTCCGGGACAGGGGATAAATGAGCAGTTCTTC	CASSLPGQGINEQFF
.	TRBV6-5	TRBJ1-5	15	.	TGTGCCAGCAGCAGAGGGACACTGGACAATCAGCCCCAGCATTTT	CASSRGTLDNQPQHF
.	TRBV28	TRBJ1-5	13	TRBD1	TGTGCCAGCCGGGACAGGAGAAATCAGCCCCAGCATTTT	CASRDRRNQPQHF
.	TRBV12-5	TRBJ2-5	13	TRBD1	TGTGCTAGTGGCCTGACAGGGGAAGAGACCCAGTACTTC	CASGLTGEETQYF
few	TRBV6-4	TRBJ2-3	14	TRBD2	TGTGCCAGCAGTTCAACTAGCGACACAGATACGCAGTATTTT	CASSSTSDTDTQYF
.	TRBV27	TRBJ1-2	13	TRBD1	TGTGCCAGCAGTTCGGACAGGCTACTAGGCTACACCTTC	CASSSDRLLGYTF
.	TRBV2	TRBJ2-3	16	TRBD2	TGTGCCAGCAAGCCCAGGACAGCGGGAGGCACAGATACGCAGTATTTT	CASKPRTAGGTDTQYF
.	TRBV19	TRBJ2-7	14	.	TGTGCCAGTAGTATGGAGGGGTACTCCTACGAGCAGTACTTC	CASSMEGYSYEQYF
many	TRBV5-6	TRBJ1-1	14	.	TGTGCCAGCGCTAACGGGGGGTGGAACACTGAAGCTTTCTTT	CASANGGWNTEAFF
.	TRBV5-1	TRBJ2-7	16	TRBD2	TGCGCCAGCAGCTTGGCTCGGTCGGGAGGAAACAAGGAGCAGTACTTC	CASSLARSGGNKEQYF
.	TRBV5-1	TRBJ2-5	14	TRBD1	TGCGCCAGCAGCGAGGGACAGGGGGCAGAGACCCAGTACTTC	CASSEGQGAETQYF
.	TRBV27	TRBJ2-7	16	TRBD2	TGTGCCAGCAGTTTTTGGGCGGGAGCGACCTCCTACGGGCAGTACTTC	CASSFWAGATSYGQYF
.	TRBV2	TRBJ2-7	13	.	TGTGCCAGCAGGAAGACAGGAGGCTACGAGCAGTACTTC	CASRKTGGYEQYF
.	TRBV5-6	TRBJ2-3	16	TRBD2	TGTGCCAGCAGCCGCAGACTAGCGGGAGTAACAGATACGCAGTATTTT	CASSRRLAGVTDTQYF
.	TRBV5-4	TRBJ2-1	15	.	TGTGCCAGCAGCTTTCGGGGGAGCTCCTACAATGAGCAGTTCTTC	CASSFRGSSYNEQFF
.	TRBV9	TRBJ2-2	16	.	TGTGCCAGCAGCCCCCCCTTGCGCGAGAACACCGGGGAGCTGTTTTTT	CASSPPLRENTGELFF
.	TRBV13	TRBJ2-1	16	TRBD2	TGTGCCAGCAGCCCCTTCTGGCTAGCGGGAGGCGATGAGCAGTTCTTC	CASSPFWLAGGDEQFF
.	TRBV2	TRBJ1-1	13	.	TGTGCCACCGAAGAAGCAATTCCAGGATCGGCTTTCTTT	CATEEAIPGSAFF
.	TRBV7-2	TRBJ2-7	16	TRBD1	TGTGCCAGCAGCTTGATGGGGACAGGGTTCGCCTACGAGCAGTACTTC	CASSLMGTGFAYEQYF
.	TRBV27	TRBJ2-1	14	TRBD1	TGTGCCAGCAGTCGGGACAGCCCCTACAATGAGCAGTTCTTC	CASSRDSPYNEQFF
.	TRBV27	TRBJ1-1	14	TRBD1	TGTGCCAGCAGTTTATCGGGACAGGGAGATGAAGCTTTCTTT	CASSLSGQGDEAFF
.	TRBV19	TRBJ1-1	16	.	TGTGCCAGTACCCCCAGGTTTTCGGCCATGAACACTGAAGCTTTCTTT	CASTPRFSAMNTEAFF
.	TRBV7-3	TRBJ2-7	14	TRBD2	TGTGCCAGCAGCTTACACGGGAGGGGTAACGAGCAGTACTTC	CASSLHGRGNEQYF
.	TRBV7-2	TRBJ2-5	18	TRBD2	TGTGCCAGCAGCTCCTTAGGACTAGCGGGAAATATCCAAGAGACCCAGTACTTC	CASSSLGLAGNIQETQYF
once	TRBV30	TRBJ2-3	13	.	TGTGCCTGGAGTTGGGGGGGCACAGATACGCAGTATTTT	CAWSWGGTDTQYF
once	TRBV6-6	TRBJ1-2	15	.	TGTGCCAGCAAAGGGACGGGAGTGGGAAACTATGGCTACACCTTC	CASKGTGVGNYGYTF
few	TRBV5-4	TRBJ2-1	15	.	TGTGCCAGCAGCCCTGACTCCGTTCAAGGCGCCGAGCAGTTCTTC	CASSPDSVQGAEQFF
.	TRBV29-1	TRBJ2-1	14	TRBD2	TGCAGCGCTGAGCCTCAGCGGGAGGGTAATGAGCAGTTCTTC	CSAEPQREGNEQFF
.	TRBV6-1	TRBJ2-7	12	.	TGTGCCAGCAGAGGGGATGCCTACGAGCAGTACTTC	CASRGDAYEQYF
.	TRBV9	TRBJ1-4	16	.	TGTGCCAGCAGCGTAGGGGGCGGGATCCATCGGGAAAAACTGTTTTTT	CASSVGGGIHREKLFF
.	TRBV4-2	TRBJ2-3	18	TRBD2	TGTGCCAGCAGCCCGGAGGTCGGGGGGCTAGCGGGATTTGTGTCGCAGTATTTT	CASSPEVGGLAGFVSQYF
few	TRBV5-1	TRBJ1-1	12	.	TGCGCCAGCAGCTCGGGGGACACTGAAGCTTTCTTT	CASSSGDTEAFF
.	TRBV16	TRBJ2-7	14	TRBD2	TGTGCCAGCAGCCCGCTAGCGGGAGGTTTCGAGCAGTACTTC	CASSPLAGGFEQYF
.	TRBV29-1	TRBJ2-3	14	.	TGCAGCGTCGAGGGTCGGGGGAACACAGATACGCAGTATTTT	CSVEGRGNTDTQYF
.	TRBV6-1	TRBJ1-4	13	TRBD1	TGTGCCAGCAGAACCGGGACAGGCGAAAAACTGTTTTTT	CASRTGTGEKLFF
.	TRBV27	TRBJ2-1	13	.	TGTGCCAGCAGGGGGGGCGCGGGGGCAGTAGTGTTCTTC	CASRGGAGAVVFF
.	TRBV9	TRBJ2-3	14	.	TGTGCCAGCAGCGTCGTGGCGGGCACAGATACGCAGTATTTT	CASSVVAGTDTQYF
once	TRBV28	TRBJ2-3	15	.	TGTGCCAGCAGTGCCCTCAGCGGGCACACAGATACGCAGTATTTT	CASSALSGHTDTQYF
.	TRBV7-6	TRBJ1-1	13	.	TGTGCCAGCAGCTGCAGGGGATGTACTGAAGCTTTCTTT	CASSCRGCTEAFF
.	TRBV5-8	TRBJ2-7	16	TRBD2	TGTGCCAGCAGCCCCGGGACTAGCGGGAACCCCTACGAGCAGTACTTC	CASSPGTSGNPYEQYF
.	TRBV7-2	TRBJ2-7	15	TRBD1	TGTGCCAGCAGCCCTACTGGGACAGGGGTAGACGAGCAGTACTTC	CASSPTGTGVDEQYF
.	TRBV19	TRBJ1-1	14	TRBD1	TGTGCCAGTAATGGCAGGGGGTTGAACACTGAAGCTTTCTTT	CASNGRGLNTEAFF
.	TRBV4-2	TRBJ2-7	16	TRBD1	TGTGCCAGCAGCCAGATCGGGGGGACAGGGACTAACGAGCAGTACTTC	CASSQIGGTGTNEQYF
.	TRBV30	TRBJ2-2	13	.	TGTGCCTGGAGTGTTCGGAACACCGGGGAGCTGTTTTTT	CAWSVRNTGELFF
.	TRBV10-3	TRBJ2-3	17	.	TGTGCCATCAGTGAGCCCCGACACTTCGACCGTACAGATACGCAGTATTTT	CAISEPRHFDRTDTQYF